The 18 T cell receptor beta chains below all came from one sample that was sequenced in a study of CD8+ T cells in alopecia areata (dated by TCRdb to the late 2010s). The library came from the immunoSEQ multiplex PCR assay. RNA was extracted from all samples and reverse transcribed into cDNA as template for TCR sequencing. The clones in this table, taken by TCRdb from immuneACCESS, are in-frame only. Not every clone is retained; where verified, under half of the shortfall comes from an unresolved V gene, and the cause of the rest is unknown. The sample table contains about 200,000 clones; only one count was recorded for about 60% of them. In total, the top ten clones hold more than 0.4% of the sample. Reading the label with the study, this specimen's time point is: baseline before oral tofacitinib. The sequencing used CD4+ T cells sorted from blood, collected at week 0. The receptors derive from a human donor with alopecia areata.

This chain connects TRBV5-1 to TRBJ2-2, with 10 bases aligning to TRBD2. The CDR3 extends over 15 amino acids. Trimming removed 0 bases from V and 6 bases from J; junction bases left unmatched: 2. In germline, CDR1 is SGHRS, CDR2 YFSETQ. CDR3: CASSLASGSPGELFF. Here the CDR3 DNA reads TGCGCCAGCAGCTTGGCTAGCGGGAGTCCCGGGGAGCTGTTTTTT.

The chain links TRBV29-1 to TRBJ1-2; the D is unclear. Germline V CDR1 and CDR2: SQVTM, ANQGSEA. This CDR3 contains 13 residues. The V end was cut by 3 bases, the J end by 7 bases, with 15 bases between. The CDR3 bases are TGCAGCGTTGAGGCGCCACAGCTGTCTGGCTACACCTTC. This gives the protein CSVEAPQLSGYTF.

The rearrangement uses TRBV25-1 and TRBJ1-2, with no clear D. Looked up from germline, CDR1 is MGHDK and CDR2 is SYGVNS. The CDR3 is 13 amino acids. Trimming removed 6 bases at V and 1 base at J, with 9 bases between. The CDR3 is CASREGSNYGYTF. The CDR3, as DNA: TGTGCCAGCAGGGAAGGGAGTAACTATGGCTACACCTTC.

The V and J genes are TRBV30 and TRBJ2-1, with TRBD2 matching over 11 bases. Trimming removed 5 bases from V and 5 bases from J; junction bases left unmatched: 8. Germline V gene data show CDR1 as GTSNPN and CDR2 as SVGIG (reference sequence). The CDR3 covers 15 residues. CDR3 in amino acids: CAWDSGGARHNEQFF. As DNA, the CDR3 is TGTGCCTGGGATAGCGGGGGGGCGCGGCACAATGAGCAGTTCTTC.

This clone was observed a few times. This sequence joins TRBV7-2 and TRBJ2-4, with 8 bases matching TRBD1. There are 16 residues in the CDR3. V lost 2 bases, J lost 0 bases, and 3 bases stayed unmatched. The germline V gene encodes CDR1 SGHTA and CDR2 FQGNSA. The CDR3 is CASSLTDRVAKNIQYF. The CDR3 DNA follows: TGTGCCAGCAGCTTAACGGACAGGGTAGCCAAAAACATTCAGTACTTC.

CDR3 coding DNA: TGTGCCAGCCTCACGGAGGGTCGGTCGCGTGGCTACACCTTC. Translated, it gives CASLTEGRSRGYTF. The V and J genes are TRBV2 and TRBJ1-2; no reliable D call. Per the germline V gene, CDR1 is SNHLY and CDR2 is FYNNEI. This CDR3 spans 14 amino acids. Deletions cut 8 bases from V and 7 bases from J, with 20 bases between.

The rearrangement uses TRBV25-1 and TRBJ2-3; D possibly corresponds to TRBD1 (6 bases). This CDR3 is built from 15 residues. Trimming left V 2 bases short and J 2 bases short, with 11 bases between. CDR1 is MGHDK and CDR2 is SYGVNS in the germline V gene. CDR3 sequence reads: CASSEGTYTTDTQYF. In DNA, the CDR3 is TGTGCCAGCAGTGAAGGGACATATACCACAGATACGCAGTATTTT.

CDR3 sequence: CAWSLLPAYNEQFF. DNA of the CDR3: TGTGCCTGGAGTCTCTTGCCCGCCTACAATGAGCAGTTCTTC. The chain employs TRBV30 and TRBJ2-1, with D unresolved. Trimming pared 2 bases from V and 2 bases from J, leaving 10 bases between. This CDR3 is built from 14 residues. Per the germline V gene, CDR1 is GTSNPN and CDR2 is SVGIG (reference sequence).

The chain uses TRBV7-9 and TRBJ2-7, with a weak D call TRBD1 (6 bases). The germline gives CDR1 SEHNR, CDR2 FQNEAQ (reference sequence). This CDR3 spans 13 amino acids. V lost 6 bases to trimming and J lost 3 bases, with 12 bases between them. CDR3 DNA: TGTGCCAGCAGGCCAGGGGTATACTACGAGCAGTACTTC. This sequence encodes CASRPGVYYEQYF.

This clone has more than one count but fewer than ten. V gene TRBV14 combines with J gene TRBJ2-1, with TRBD2 matching 8 bases. J lost 5 bases, V lost 3 bases, and 6 bases had no gene match. The germline V gene encodes CDR1 SGHDN and CDR2 FVKESK. The CDR3 sequence is 15 residues long. The CDR3 nucleotides read TGTGCCAGCAGCCATCCAAGACTAGCGCACAATGAGCAGTTCTTC. This translates into CASSHPRLAHNEQFF.

The gene calls are TRBV30 and TRBJ1-2; D unclear. This CDR3 has 14 residues. Looked up from germline, CDR1 is GTSNPN and CDR2 is SVGIG (reference sequence). Trimming took off 2 bases at V and 8 bases at J, with 18 bases between the two ends. This CDR3 is CAWSSPRLSRGYTF. The CDR3 coding sequence is TGTGCCTGGAGTTCGCCTCGCCTTTCCCGCGGCTACACCTTC.

In the case of this clone: Other DNA sequences from this sample encode an identical CDR3 as well. The V call is TRBV29-1, the J call TRBJ1-1, with D maybe TRBD1 (5 bases). CDR1 and CDR2 (germline): SQVTM, ANQGSEA. Trimming removed 4 bases at V and 1 base at J, with 7 bases between. CDR3 length: 12 residues. Here the CDR3 reads CSVGRGNTEAFF. CDR3 DNA sequence: TGCAGCGTTGGGAGGGGGAACACTGAAGCTTTCTTT.

This clone appeared a few times. V is TRBV6-6 and J is TRBJ1-2, with D possibly TRBD1 on 5 matching bases. V was cut by 4 bases and J by 7 bases, with 19 bases left in between. This CDR3 comprises 15 residues. Germline values: CDR1 MNHNY, CDR2 SVGAGI (reference sequence). CDR3 bases: TGTGCCAGCAGTTCGAGTGGTCAGGTGGGGCTTGGCTACACCTTC. Protein product: CASSSSGQVGLGYTF.

This rearrangement joins TRBV29-1 to TRBJ2-2; tentative D call: TRBD1 (6 bases). The germline V and J ends were trimmed by 4 bases and 7 bases, with 13 bases remaining between them. Germline loops: CDR1 SQVTM, CDR2 ANQGSEA. CDR3 length: 13 amino acids. CDR3 coding DNA: TGCAGCGTTGGCAGGGGTCTTGGCGGGGAGCTGTTTTTT. Protein product: CSVGRGLGGELFF.

CDR3 protein: CSAELVPRSDTQYF. The CDR3 DNA reads as TGCAGCGCCGAACTAGTTCCCCGCTCAGATACGCAGTATTTT. This sequence joins TRBV29-1 and TRBJ2-3; TRBD2 is a possible D gene (5 bases). Trimming stripped 7 bases from V and 4 bases from J, with 18 bases between. Germline CDR1 and CDR2: SQVTM and ANQGSEA. The CDR3 covers 14 residues.

The chain couples TRBV4-1 to TRBJ1-3, with D possibly being TRBD1 (5 bases). Per germline, CDR1 MGHRA and CDR2 YSYEKL. The CDR3 loop spans 18 amino acids. Trimming pared 4 bases from V and 4 bases from J, leaving 23 bases between. Here the CDR3 DNA reads TGCGCCAGCAGCCCTCGACAGTACACCTCGACCAGGGGAAACACCATATATTTT. As protein: CASSPRQYTSTRGNTIYF.

This clone showed up just a few times. V gene TRBV7-2 combines with J gene TRBJ1-2; D uncertain. V lost 7 bases and J lost 0, with 12 bases in between. Per germline, CDR1 SGHTA and CDR2 FQGNSA. This CDR3 is built from 14 residues. CDR3 sequence (DNA): TGTGCCAGCACCCCTCTAACCTCTAACTATGGCTACACCTTC. Translated: CASTPLTSNYGYTF.

In regard to this clone: Additional DNA sequences in this sample encode the identical CDR3. The V call is TRBV5-1, the J call TRBJ1-5, with D possibly matching TRBD1 (5 bases). With 0 bases removed from V and 5 bases from J, the gap between germline ends came to 6 bases. CDR3 size: 13 residues. Germline V gene data show CDR1 as SGHRS and CDR2 as YFSETQ. This CDR3 is CASSLAGDQPQHF. The CDR3, as DNA: TGCGCCAGCAGCTTGGCGGGGGATCAGCCCCAGCATTTT.